This TCR beta chain was recorded in a study of somatic mutations in cytotoxic T cells in rheumatoid arthritis. Concerning this clone itself: The antigen remains unidentified.

Points from the study as a whole: About an eighth of the roughly 60 patients had a largest CD8+ clone above 20% of CD8+ cells.

Some clones are missing from TCRdb's copy, which holds only in-frame ones; the method was immunoSEQ multiplex PCR. This repertoire shows some 20,000 clones, around 84% found once; its top ten account for 18%. Trimming stripped 0 bases from V and 5 bases from J, with 8 bases between. Germline CDR1 reads SSHAT; CDR2 reads FNYEAQ (reference sequence). The CDR3 runs 14 residues. This TCR came from a woman aged 50 to 65 in good health. Sequencing was done on a sample of CD8+ T cells sorted from blood. The chain links TRBV7-7 to TRBJ2-1, with D unclear. The CDR3 region is CASSLAFTDNEQFF. The CDR3 DNA is TGTGCCAGCAGCTTAGCTTTTACGGACAATGAGCAGTTCTTC.